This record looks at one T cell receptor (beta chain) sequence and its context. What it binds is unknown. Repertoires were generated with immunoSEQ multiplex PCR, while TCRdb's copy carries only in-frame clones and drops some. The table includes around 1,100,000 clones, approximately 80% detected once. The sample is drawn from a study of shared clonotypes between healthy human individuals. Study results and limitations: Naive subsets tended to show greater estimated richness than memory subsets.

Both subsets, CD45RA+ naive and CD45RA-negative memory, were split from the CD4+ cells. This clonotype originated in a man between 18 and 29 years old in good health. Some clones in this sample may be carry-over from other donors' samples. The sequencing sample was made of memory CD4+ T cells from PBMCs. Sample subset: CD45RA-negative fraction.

DNA of the CDR3: TGCAGCGCCCAGACAGGGGAGTTGGGCAAAAACATTCAGTACTTC. This codes for CSAQTGELGKNIQYF. The V and J genes are TRBV29-1 and TRBJ2-4; 8 bases are shared with TRBD1. Trimming took 7 bases from V and 3 from J; bases not matched to a gene: 11. The V gene's germline CDR1 is SQVTM and CDR2 ANQGSEA. The CDR3 totals 15 residues.